These T cell receptor beta chains were read from a single sample in a study of T cells in Graves' hyperthyroidism and ophthalmopathy. TCRdb re-analysed the multiplex PCR reads in MiXCR, keeping a single row per CDR3 protein. Altogether about 480,000 distinct CDR3 sequences are present, about 15% being singletons, with the ten largest covering less than 20%. The material sequenced was blood. Receptors originate from a woman aged 18-35 years with Graves' hyperthyroidism. Each CDR3 is given with its conserved first and last residue. D genes are given only for firm matches. Clone size is stated in some rows and not others, as once, few, many or a class when expanded.

J | size | D | V | CDR3 | DNA
TRBJ1-1 | few | - | TRBV12-5 | CASVRRGIGVEAFF | TGTGCTAGTGTGAGACGGGGGATAGGGGTTGAAGCTTTCTTT
TRBJ2-5 | few | - | TRBV20-1 | CSCTSAGAYQETQYF | TGCAGCTGCACTTCGGCGGGGGCGTACCAAGAGACCCAGTACTTC
TRBJ2-1 | few | TRBD2 | TRBV20-1 | CSARDPRTSGSYNEQFF | TGCAGTGCTAGAGACCCCCGGACTAGCGGGAGTTACAATGAGCAGTTCTTC
TRBJ2-5 | many | - | TRBV12-3/TRBV12-4 | CASALGSQETQYF | TGTGCCAGCGCCTTGGGTAGCCAAGAGACCCAGTACTTC
TRBJ1-3 | - | TRBD1 | TRBV6-5 | CASSYLTGPSGNTIYF | TGTGCCAGCAGTTACCTGACAGGGCCTTCTGGAAACACCATATATTTT
TRBJ1-1 | few | - | TRBV20-1 | CSARGQPEAFF | TGCAGTGCTAGAGGACAGCCTGAAGCTTTCTTT
TRBJ2-1 | many | - | TRBV11-3 | CASSPPTRTYNEQFF | TGTGCCAGCAGCCCCCCGACTCGAACCTACAATGAGCAGTTCTTC
TRBJ1-2 | many | TRBD1 | TRBV20-1 | CSAELFGGQASYGYTF | TGCAGTGCAGAACTATTTGGGGGACAGGCGTCCTATGGCTACACCTTC
TRBJ2-3 | many | TRBD2 | TRBV5-1 | CASSLGGGATSTDTQYF | TGCGCCAGCAGCTTGGGGGGGGGAGCTACAAGCACAGATACGCAGTATTTT
TRBJ1-1 | many | - | TRBV12-3/TRBV12-4 | CASSFFGSPTTEAFF | TGTGCCAGCAGTTTCTTCGGTTCTCCGACCACTGAAGCTTTCTTT
TRBJ1-2 | many | - | TRBV10-3 | CAISASRENDNYGYTF | TGTGCCATCAGTGCAAGCCGGGAAAACGATAACTATGGCTACACCTTC
TRBJ2-5 | once | TRBD2 | TRBV20-1 | CSARNWTSGRARGETQYF | TGCAGTGCTCGAAACTGGACTAGCGGGAGGGCCCGGGGAGAGACCCAGTACTTC
TRBJ2-1 | many | TRBD2 | TRBV20-1 | CSARFSLAGLIEQFF | TGCAGTGCTAGGTTCTCTCTAGCGGGCCTTATTGAGCAGTTCTTC